These 10 T cell receptor beta chains were sequenced from one sample in a study of beta chain features in type 1 diabetes (dated by TCRdb to between 2017 and 2018). Library preparation was by the immunoSEQ multiplex PCR assay. The entire isolated RNA was reverse transcribed using the High Capacity cDNA Reverse Transcription Kit, and thus expressed TCRB transcripts were sequenced. TCRdb's version of the immuneACCESS table is confined to in-frame rearrangements and falls short of the full clone set. An unresolved V gene accounts for under half of the shortfall where checked; the remainder is of unknown origin. This sample has 300,000 to 400,000 clones in its table, and less than 10% of those were observed once. The leading ten clones occupy around 0.44% of the sample. The sample was central memory CD4+ T cells from blood. The receptors come from a woman under 30 in good health.

This clone was counted many times. The chain is built from TRBV5-1 and TRBJ2-1; 7 nucleotides agree with TRBD2. Germline CDR1 reads SGHRS; CDR2 reads YFSETQ. The CDR3 is 15 residues long. V dropped 4 bases and J dropped 4; count of bases not matched to a gene: 8. The CDR3 here is CASSLGGRGYNEQFF. CDR3 coding DNA: TGCGCCAGCAGCCTGGGAGGGCGGGGATACAATGAGCAGTTCTTC.

This clone was observed a few times. This rearrangement joins TRBV18 to TRBJ2-1; 12 bases match TRBD2. The CDR3 covers 15 residues. The J segment lost 5 bases and the V segment lost 3 bases, leaving 2 bases of the junction unmatched. Germline-derived CDR1 and CDR2 are KGHSH and LQKENI. The CDR3 nucleotides read TGTGCCAGCTCACCCCTAGCGGGAGGGAACAATGAGCAGTTCTTC. Its protein is CASSPLAGGNNEQFF.

This clone was picked up a small number of times. The gene calls are TRBV19 and TRBJ2-6; 7 bases line up with TRBD1. Germline V CDR1 and CDR2: LNHDA, SQIVND (reference sequence). The trim removed 5 bases at V and 0 bases at J, leaving 7 bases unmatched. The CDR3 is 17 amino acids. The CDR3 DNA follows: TGTGCCAGTAGTTCCGGGACAGCCACCTCTGGGGCCAACGTCCTGACTTTC. Amino acid sequence: CASSSGTATSGANVLTF. The complete variable domain, with remaining parts taken from reference TRBV19 and TRBJ2-6, reads DGGITQSPKYLFRKEGQNVTLSCEQNLNHDAMYWYRQDPGQGLRLIYYSQIVNDFQKGDIAEGYSVSREKKESFPLTVTSAQKNPTAFYLCASSSGTATSGANVLTFGAGSRLTVL.

The chain is built from TRBV5-4 and TRBJ2-6; 7 bases line up with TRBD1. The CDR3 has 16 amino acids. V lost 4 bases, J lost 4 bases, and 8 bases stayed unmatched. Germline V gene lookup returns CDR1 SGHNT and CDR2 YYREEE (reference sequence). CDR3 amino acids: CASSPGQPLGANVLTF. CDR3 DNA sequence: TGTGCCAGCAGCCCGGGACAGCCCTTGGGGGCCAACGTCCTGACTTTC. Full variable domain (rest looked up from reference TRBV5-4 and TRBJ2-6): ETGVTQSPTHLIKTRGQQVTLRCSSQSGHNTVSWYQQALGQGPQFIFQYYREEENGRGNFPPRFSGLQFPNYSSELNVNALELDDSALYLCASSPGQPLGANVLTFGAGSRLTVL.

The chain couples TRBV7-2 to TRBJ1-5; 10 bases match TRBD1. This CDR3 spans 14 amino acids. With 4 bases clipped from V and 4 bases from J, the junction kept 1 base outside the gene matches. Germline V gives CDR1 SGHTA, CDR2 FQGNSA. The CDR3 nucleotides are TGTGCCAGCAGCTCGGACAGGGGGAATCAGCCCCAGCATTTT. Amino acids: CASSSDRGNQPQHF.

This clone was recorded a few times. This chain uses TRBV2 with TRBJ1-2; no reliable D call. Germline-derived CDR1 and CDR2 are SNHLY and FYNNEI. The V gene lost 7 bases and the J gene lost 3 bases, with 12 bases spanning the gap. The CDR3 loop spans 13 amino acids. The CDR3 sequence is CASISQQDYGYTF. The CDR3, as DNA: TGTGCCAGCATAAGTCAGCAGGACTATGGCTACACCTTC.

The chain has TRBV7-9 and TRBJ2-7, with 7 nucleotides matching TRBD2. Germline-derived CDR1 and CDR2 are SEHNR and FQNEAQ (reference sequence). CDR3 length equals 11 residues. J was trimmed by 6 bases and V by 8 bases; bases with no gene match: 4. CDR3 DNA sequence: TGTGCCAGCGGGGAGGGAATCGAGCAGTACTTC. The encoded protein is CASGEGIEQYF. Combining the CDR3 with reference TRBV7-9 and TRBJ2-7 gives the whole variable domain DTGVSQNPRHKITKRGQNVTFRCDPISEHNRLYWYRQTLGQGPEFLTYFQNEAQLEKSRLLSDRFSAERPKGSFSTLEIQRTEQGDSAMYLCASGEGIEQYFGPGTRLTVT.

This clone was seen more than once but under ten times. One base away lies a much larger clone, so this may be a sequencing read error. The V gene is TRBV6-5, the J gene TRBJ1-1; D is possibly TRBD1 (6 bases). With 6 bases removed from V and 1 base from J, the gap between germline ends came to 9 bases. Germline-derived CDR1 and CDR2 are MNHEY and SVGAGI. The CDR3 runs 13 residues. CDR3 in amino acids: CASRQQGNTEAFF. DNA of the CDR3: TGTGCCAGCAGGCAACAGGGGAACACTGAAGCTTTCTTT.

The chain carries TRBV7-2 and TRBJ2-7; unclear D gene. Germline loops: CDR1 SGHTA, CDR2 FQGNSA. The ends were cut back, 2 bases at V and 0 bases at J, with 17 bases in the middle. CDR3 size: 17 residues. Here the CDR3 DNA reads TGTGCCAGCAGCTTAATCGGTCGAGTGTCAGGCTCCTACGAGCAGTACTTC. Translated: CASSLIGRVSGSYEQYF. Based on the CDR3 plus reference TRBV7-2 and TRBJ2-7, the full variable domain is GAGVSQSPSNKVTEKGKDVELRCDPISGHTALYWYRQSLGQGLEFLIYFQGNSAPDKSGLPSDRFSAERTGGSVSTLTIQRTQQEDSAVYLCASSLIGRVSGSYEQYFGPGTRLTVT.

A few counts support this clone. The gene calls are TRBV28 and TRBJ1-4; D is undetermined. The V gene lost 8 bases and the J gene lost 0 bases, with 7 bases spanning the gap. The CDR3 has 13 amino acids. Germline V lookup: CDR1 MDHEN, CDR2 SYDVKM. The chain's CDR3 is CASEGATNEKLFF. For the CDR3, the DNA is TGTGCCAGCGAGGGAGCAACTAATGAAAAACTGTTTTTT.